What follows are 29 T cell receptor beta chains derived from one specimen sequenced in a study of post-analysis software for immune sequencing data. For these receptors, no antigen is known. General study results and limits: Patients used about 5 TRBV segments, including TRBV5-6, TRBV5-1 and TRBV20-1, more often than controls.

TCR beta cDNA libraries included unique molecular identifiers. TCRdb ran MiXCR on the PCR reads and lists one entry per CDR3 protein. The data show roughly 730,000 distinct CDR3 sequences, about 32% seen once. Sequencing was done on a sample of blood. The receptors stem from a girl aged 10-17 years with multiple sclerosis.

This clonotype was seen only a few times. The J gene is TRBJ2-1, the V gene TRBV3-1; 10 nucleotides match TRBD2. V was clipped by 4 bases and J by 8 bases; unmatched bases: 8. Germline lookup yields CDR1 LGHDT and CDR2 YNNKEL (reference sequence). The CDR3 runs 15 residues. The CDR3 bases are TGTGCCAGCAGCCCGGGACTAGCGTTGGTCGATGAGCAGTTCTTC. Translated: CASSPGLALVDEQFF.

This clonotype showed up just a few times. CDR3 sequence reads: CASSLGPGRGEQFF. The CDR3, as DNA: TGTGCCAGCAGTTTAGGCCCGGGGAGGGGTGAGCAGTTCTTC. This rearrangement joins TRBV12-3 or TRBV12-4 to TRBJ2-1, with TRBD2 matching over 7 bases. V lost 1 base, J lost 9 bases, and 6 bases stayed unmatched. This CDR3 comprises 14 residues.

This clonotype was counted only a few times. The V and J genes are TRBV29-1 and TRBJ1-2; D might be TRBD1 (5 bases). Germline-derived CDR1 and CDR2 are SQVTM and ANQGSEA. The CDR3 contains 13 residues. Trimming removed 4 bases at V and 8 bases at J, with 17 bases between. The CDR3 loop reads CSVGGGEGIGYTF. The CDR3 DNA follows: TGCAGCGTTGGGGGCGGGGAAGGAATAGGCTACACCTTC.

This clonotype has only a few counts. The rearrangement uses TRBV20-1 and TRBJ2-5; D might be TRBD2 (6 bases). Trimming removed 1 base from V and 5 bases from J, with 14 bases in between. In germline, CDR1 is DFQATT, CDR2 SNEGSKA (reference sequence). The CDR3 is 14 amino acids. The CDR3 DNA follows: TGCAGTGCTAGAGGGGGTAGCGGCACGGAGACCCAGTACTTC. Encoded protein: CSARGGSGTETQYF.

This clonotype was counted between two and nine times. This chain joins TRBV25-1 and TRBJ1-5, with 7 bases aligning to TRBD1. Germline-derived CDR1 and CDR2 are MGHDK and SYGVNS. The CDR3 sequence is 16 residues long. V lost 4 bases, J lost 0 bases, and 6 bases stayed unmatched. This CDR3 reads CASSVSGTDSNQPQHF. In DNA form, the CDR3 reads TGTGCCAGCAGTGTATCCGGGACAGATAGCAATCAGCCCCAGCATTTT.

This clonotype was detected a few times. The chain is built from TRBV4-1 and TRBJ1-1; perhaps TRBD1 as D (5 bases). Trimming shortened V by 6 bases and J by 4 bases, and 21 bases separated the two germline ends. This CDR3 spans 16 amino acids. Germline V gene lookup returns CDR1 MGHRA and CDR2 YSYEKL. CDR3 sequence: CASSGGRGRSATEAFF. The CDR3 DNA reads TGCGCCAGCAGTGGGGGTAGAGGCAGGTCCGCCACTGAAGCTTTCTTT.

In its sample, this clonotype was seen a few times. The chain carries TRBV20-1 and TRBJ1-5; no clear D. The germline V gene encodes CDR1 DFQATT and CDR2 SNEGSKA (reference sequence). V lost 3 bases and J lost 7, with 10 bases in between. This CDR3 is built from 12 residues. DNA of the CDR3: TGCAGTGCTAGTGTCAATCAGCAGCCCCAGCATTTT. Amino acid sequence: CSASVNQQPQHF.

The sample holds a few counts of this clonotype. Here the CDR3 DNA reads TGCGCCAGCAGCTCCTGGTGGACAGGGACAGATACGCAGTATTTT. The encoded protein is CASSSWWTGTDTQYF. The chain has TRBV5-1 and TRBJ2-3; 8 bases fit TRBD1. V lost 3 bases to trimming and J lost 3 bases; unmatched junction nucleotides: 6. This CDR3 has 15 residues. The germline gives CDR1 SGHRS, CDR2 YFSETQ.

This chain uses TRBV7-9 with TRBJ1-2; maybe TRBD1 (5 bases). Trimming took 2 bases from V and 3 from J, leaving 10 bases between them. The length of the CDR3 is 14 residues. Looked up from germline, CDR1 is SEHNR and CDR2 is FQNEAQ (reference sequence). The CDR3 loop reads CASSLLQGHYGYTF. The CDR3 coding sequence is TGTGCCAGCAGCTTATTGCAGGGACACTATGGCTACACCTTC.

Concerning this clonotype: Being one base from a much bigger clone, this may be a read error. The gene calls are TRBV20-1 and TRBJ2-5; possible D gene TRBD1, 5 bases. Germline V gene sequence: CDR1 DFQATT, CDR2 SNEGSKA (reference sequence). The CDR3 totals 13 residues. The CDR3 nucleotides read TGCGGCCTCAGACCCCCGGCGGACAATGAGCAGTACTTC. This sequence encodes CGLRPPADNEQYF.

This sequence joins TRBV20-1 and TRBJ1-5; possible D gene TRBD1, 5 bases. V was shortened by 6 bases and J by 1 base, with 10 bases between the two germline ends. The CDR3 consists of 13 residues. Germline values: CDR1 DFQATT, CDR2 SNEGSKA (reference sequence). This CDR3 is CSAARDSNQPQHF. CDR3 coding DNA: TGCAGTGCCGCCCGGGACAGCAATCAGCCCCAGCATTTT.

This clonotype was observed a handful of times. V gene TRBV11-3 combines with J gene TRBJ2-1; 10 bases align to TRBD2. The trim removed 5 bases at V and 6 bases at J, leaving 10 bases unmatched. The CDR3 runs to 16 residues. From germline, CDR1 is SGHNT and CDR2 YENEEA. CDR3 loop: CASSGGRRTSGNEQFF. Written as DNA, the CDR3 is TGTGCCAGCAGCGGGGGAAGACGGACTAGCGGCAATGAGCAGTTCTTC.

This sequence joins TRBV28 and TRBJ1-2; 9 nucleotides agree with TRBD1. Losses at the gene ends were 8 bases for V and 2 bases for J; bases not matched to a gene: 9. This CDR3 spans 15 amino acids. CDR1 and CDR2 from the germline V gene are MDHEN and SYDVKM. DNA for the CDR3: TGTGCCAGCTGGGACAGGGAGAAATTAAACTATGGCTACACCTTC. Protein product: CASWDREKLNYGYTF.

V is TRBV20-1 and J is TRBJ2-7; 10 nucleotides line up with TRBD2. The germline V gene encodes CDR1 DFQATT and CDR2 SNEGSKA (reference sequence). V trimming: 5 bases; J trimming: 2 bases; junction bases outside the gene matches: 9. The length of the CDR3 is 15 residues. The CDR3 spells CSALLAGGSPYEQYF. The CDR3 nucleotides read TGCAGTGCTCTCTTAGCGGGAGGATCCCCCTACGAGCAGTACTTC.

This clonotype was detected once. V usage is TRBV29-1 and J usage is TRBJ2-1; no firm D call. Germline V CDR1 and CDR2: SQVTM, ANQGSEA. This CDR3 contains 10 residues. Deletions cut 8 bases from V and 12 bases from J, with 14 bases between. Written as DNA, the CDR3 is TGCAGCCCAAACTACCCGCGGCAGTTCTTC. It specifies CSPNYPRQFF.

V usage is TRBV10-3 and J usage is TRBJ2-7; TRBD1 aligns across 7 bases. The CDR3 sequence is 15 residues long. Germline lookup yields CDR1 ENHRY and CDR2 SYGVKD. V shed 1 base and J 5 bases; nucleotides not matched to a gene: 8. The chain's CDR3 is CAISEWGQNVNEQYF. CDR3 DNA: TGTGCCATCAGTGAGTGGGGACAGAACGTAAACGAGCAGTACTTC.

This clonotype was recorded at least ten times. J is TRBJ2-7 and V is TRBV29-1, with D perhaps given as TRBD1 or TRBD2 (6 bases each). Trimming took off 7 bases at V and 3 bases at J, with 19 bases between the two ends. CDR3 length: 14 amino acids. Germline assignment: CDR1 SQVTM and CDR2 ANQGSEA. The CDR3 spells CSAGGGRGDYEQYF. The CDR3 DNA reads as TGCAGCGCTGGGGGAGGCAGGGGCGACTACGAGCAGTACTTC.

J is TRBJ1-1 and V is TRBV7-2; tentatively, D is TRBD1 (5 bases). There are 13 residues in the CDR3. Germline CDR1 reads SGHTA; CDR2 reads FQGNSA. V was clipped by 0 bases and J by 3 bases, with 5 bases between them. CDR3 coding DNA: TGTGCCAGCAGCTTAGCGGGGCACACTGAAGCTTTCTTT. It is translated as CASSLAGHTEAFF.

The table lists this clonotype with many counts. This chain connects TRBV29-1 to TRBJ2-1; TRBD2 matches 11 bases. This CDR3 is 16 amino acids long. From germline, CDR1 is SQVTM and CDR2 ANQGSEA. The J segment lost 8 bases and the V segment lost 0 bases, leaving 9 bases of the junction unmatched. CDR3 protein: CSVEEFRTSGPDEQFF. CDR3 DNA: TGCAGCGTTGAAGAGTTCAGGACTAGCGGGCCCGATGAGCAGTTCTTC.

The chain recombines TRBV12-3 or TRBV12-4 with TRBJ1-1; D is uncertain. CDR3 length: 14 amino acids. The germline V and J ends were trimmed by 5 bases and 2 bases, with 12 bases remaining between them. The CDR3 DNA reads as TGTGCCAGCAGTCGCTCGCCGGAAAACACTGAAGCTTTCTTT. It is translated as CASSRSPENTEAFF.

This sequence joins TRBV15 and TRBJ1-2, with TRBD1 matching 7 bases. CDR1 is LNHNV, CDR2 YYDKDF, per germline (reference sequence). V trimming: 0 bases; J trimming: 2 bases; junction bases outside the gene matches: 3. This CDR3 has 15 amino acids. The CDR3 protein is CATSRDSTGNYGYTF. The CDR3 DNA reads as TGTGCCACCAGCAGAGACTCGACAGGGAACTATGGCTACACCTTC.

The chain couples TRBV20-1 to TRBJ2-7, with TRBD2 identical over 13 bases. The CDR3 extends over 16 amino acids. Germline V gene sequence: CDR1 DFQATT, CDR2 SNEGSKA (reference sequence). V shed 4 bases and J 0 bases; nucleotides not matched to a gene: 6. The CDR3 sequence: CSAKGTSGTLSYEQYF. The CDR3 bases are TGCAGTGCTAAAGGGACTAGCGGGACCCTCTCCTACGAGCAGTACTTC.

The chain carries TRBV4-2 and TRBJ2-4; possible D gene TRBD1, 6 bases. Per the germline V gene, CDR1 is LGHNA and CDR2 is YNFKEQ. V shed 0 bases and J shed 3 bases, with 18 bases lying between them. CDR3 length equals 18 residues. CDR3 DNA sequence: TGTGCCAGCAGCCAAGAGTTGCCGGACAGAGAGGTCAAAAACATTCAGTACTTC. This sequence encodes CASSQELPDREVKNIQYF.

This clonotype was seen more than once but under ten times. The chain's CDR3 is CASSKDRAETQYF. The DNA for the CDR3 is TGTGCCAGCAGTAAGGACAGGGCAGAGACCCAGTACTTC. This chain joins TRBV28 and TRBJ2-5, with 8 nucleotides matching TRBD1. In germline, CDR1 is MDHEN, CDR2 SYDVKM. With 5 bases clipped from V and 4 bases from J, the junction kept 3 bases outside the gene matches. The CDR3 is 13 residues long.

This clonotype was picked up a small number of times. The genes are TRBV12-3 or TRBV12-4 and TRBJ2-1; tentatively, D is TRBD1 (6 bases). V lost 5 bases to trimming and J lost 11 bases, with 19 bases between them. This CDR3 is built from 14 residues. DNA of the CDR3: TGTGCCAGCAGTGTAAAAGAACAGGGCCGGAAGCAGTTCTTC. This translates into CASSVKEQGRKQFF.

The chain links TRBV20-1 to TRBJ2-7; D is possibly TRBD2 (5 bases). Trimming pared 7 bases from V and 5 bases from J, leaving 18 bases between. This CDR3 region has 13 residues. CDR1 and CDR2 from the germline V gene are DFQATT and SNEGSKA (reference sequence). The CDR3 nucleotides are TGCAGTGTATTGGGAGTTACGTCGGACGAGCAGTACTTC. Residues: CSVLGVTSDEQYF.

In DNA, the CDR3 is TGTGCCAGCAGCTTATCCCCGGACAGGGTGGCCAATCAGCCCCAGCATTTT. This translates into CASSLSPDRVANQPQHF. The chain recombines TRBV7-2 with TRBJ1-5; 8 bases agree with TRBD1. CDR1 and CDR2 from the germline V gene are SGHTA and FQGNSA. There are 17 residues in the CDR3. Unmatched junction bases numbered 9, after V lost 2 bases and J lost 3 bases.

The chain couples TRBV20-1 to TRBJ2-1; no reliable D call. Germline CDR1 DFQATT, CDR2 SNEGSKA (reference sequence). V lost 3 bases, J lost 3 bases, and 12 bases lay in between. The CDR3 spans 14 residues. The CDR3 protein is CSARVLEDYNEQFF. The CDR3 DNA is TGCAGTGCTAGGGTCCTGGAAGACTACAATGAGCAGTTCTTC.

Regarding this clonotype: Germline is not matched at one junction end, which may reflect a read error. The chain employs TRBV5-1 and TRBJ1-1; no definite D call. CDR3 length: 13 residues. Looked up from germline, CDR1 is SGHRS and CDR2 is YFSETQ. This CDR3 reads CASSPAGSTEAFF. The CDR3 DNA sequence: TGTGCCAGCAGCCCCGCGGGGTCCACTGAAGCTTTCTTT.